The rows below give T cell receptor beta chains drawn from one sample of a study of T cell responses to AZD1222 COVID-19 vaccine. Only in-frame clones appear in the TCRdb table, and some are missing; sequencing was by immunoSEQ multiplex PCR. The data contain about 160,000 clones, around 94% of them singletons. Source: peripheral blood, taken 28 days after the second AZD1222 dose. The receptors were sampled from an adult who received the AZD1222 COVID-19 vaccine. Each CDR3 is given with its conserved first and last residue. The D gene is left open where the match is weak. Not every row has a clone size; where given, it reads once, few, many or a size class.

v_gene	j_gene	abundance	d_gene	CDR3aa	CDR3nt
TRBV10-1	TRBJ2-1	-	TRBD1	CASSEYRGTEQFF	TGCGCCAGCAGTGAGTACAGGGGAACCGAGCAGTTCTTC
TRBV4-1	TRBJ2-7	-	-	CASSLPPGEQYF	TGCGCCAGCAGCCTCCCACCCGGGGAGCAGTACTTC
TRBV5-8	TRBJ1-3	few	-	CASSSGVLASSGNTIYF	TGTGCCAGCAGCAGCGGAGTATTGGCCTCCTCTGGAAACACCATATATTTT
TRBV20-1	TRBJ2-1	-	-	CSAPRYNEQFF	TGCAGTGCTCCCCGATACAATGAGCAGTTCTTC
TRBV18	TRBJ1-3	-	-	CASSPLAAHTQYSGNTIYF	TGTGCCAGCTCACCATTGGCAGCGCATACCCAATACTCTGGAAACACCATATATTTT
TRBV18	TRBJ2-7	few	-	CASSGSSVPYEQYF	TGTGCCAGCTCAGGTTCGTCAGTACCCTACGAGCAGTACTTC
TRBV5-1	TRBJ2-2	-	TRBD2	CASSFSSTSGSLGGELFF	TGCGCCAGCAGCTTCTCCTCGACTAGCGGGAGTCTCGGCGGGGAGCTGTTTTTT
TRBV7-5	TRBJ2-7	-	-	CVRSLVASGRAVTRAPYEQYF	TGTGTCAGAAGCTTAGTGGCTAGCGGGAGGGCCGTCACTAGGGCACCCTACGAGCAGTACTTC
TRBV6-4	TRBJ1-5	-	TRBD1	CAMGQGKQPQHF	TGTGCCATGGGACAGGGGAAACAGCCCCAGCATTTT
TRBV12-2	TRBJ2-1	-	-	CASRLGLAGIRSGLGQFF	TGTGCAAGTCGCTTAGGGCTAGCGGGAATAAGATCCGGTCTGGGGCAGTTCTTC
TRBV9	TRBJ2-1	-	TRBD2	CASREREGPRNEQFF	TGTGCCAGCAGAGAGCGGGAGGGCCCGCGGAATGAGCAGTTCTTC
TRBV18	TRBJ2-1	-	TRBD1	CASSPSRGIGSYNEQFF	TGTGCCAGCTCACCCTCCAGGGGGATTGGCTCCTACAATGAGCAGTTCTTC
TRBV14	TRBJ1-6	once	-	CASSQDQRANHNSPLHF	TGTGCCAGCAGCCAAGATCAAAGGGCCAACCATAATTCACCCCTCCACTTT
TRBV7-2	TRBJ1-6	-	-	CASTNQQNYNSPLHF	TGTGCCAGCACAAACCAACAGAACTATAATTCACCCCTCCACTTT
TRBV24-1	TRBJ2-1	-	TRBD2	CATSDFGESGGRLF	TGTGCCACCAGTGACTTCGGGGAAAGCGGGGGCCGGCTCTTC
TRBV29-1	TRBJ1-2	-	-	CSVEKAGAHYGYTF	TGCAGCGTTGAGAAGGCAGGGGCCCACTATGGCTACACCTTC
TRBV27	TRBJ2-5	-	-	CASSGLAWETQYF	TGTGCCAGCAGCGGACTCGCCTGGGAGACCCAGTACTTC
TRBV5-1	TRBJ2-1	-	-	CASSLSPGGPYNEQFF	TGCGCCAGCAGCTTGAGCCCGGGCGGGCCTTACAATGAGCAGTTCTTC
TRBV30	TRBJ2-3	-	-	CAWSVLGDTQYF	TGTGCCTGGAGTGTACTGGGAGATACGCAGTATTTT
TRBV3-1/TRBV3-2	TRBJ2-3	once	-	CASSHRSGGTDTQYF	TGTGCCAGCAGTCATAGGTCTGGAGGGACAGATACGCAGTATTTT
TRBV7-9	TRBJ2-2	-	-	CASSPFGGNTGELFF	TGTGCCAGCAGCCCCTTCGGGGGAAACACCGGGGAGCTGTTTTTT
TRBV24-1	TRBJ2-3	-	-	CATSDLGASSTDTQYF	TGTGCCACCAGTGATTTAGGCGCGTCTAGCACAGATACGCAGTATTTT
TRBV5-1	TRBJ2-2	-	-	CASSLAGGLNTGELFF	TGCGCCAGCAGCTTGGCCGGGGGGCTTAACACCGGGGAGCTGTTTTTT
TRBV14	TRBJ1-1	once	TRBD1	CASSDRPGQVNTEAFF	TGTGCCAGCAGCGACCGTCCGGGACAGGTGAACACTGAAGCTTTCTTT
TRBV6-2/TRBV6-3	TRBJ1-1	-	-	CASSYSIRTVEAFF	TGTGCCAGCAGTTACTCGATTCGGACAGTAGAAGCTTTCTTT
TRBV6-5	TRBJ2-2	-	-	CASSYSRTGELFF	TGTGCCAGCAGTTACTCGAGGACCGGGGAGCTGTTTTTT
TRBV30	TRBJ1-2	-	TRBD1	CAWIRDRGSRGYTF	TGTGCCTGGATCAGGGACAGGGGTTCAAGGGGCTACACCTTC
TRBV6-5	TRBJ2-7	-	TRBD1	CASSYAGQGLSYEQYF	TGTGCCAGCAGTTACGCGGGACAGGGGTTATCCTACGAGCAGTACTTC
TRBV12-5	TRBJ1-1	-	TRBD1	CASGFSLQGGTEAFF	TGTGCTAGTGGTTTTTCCCTACAGGGGGGAACTGAAGCTTTCTTT
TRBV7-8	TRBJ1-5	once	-	CASSLARRVDQPQHF	TGTGCCAGCAGCTTAGCGCGGAGGGTGGATCAGCCCCAGCATTTT
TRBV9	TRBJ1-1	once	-	CASGMNTEAFF	TGTGCCAGTGGGATGAACACTGAAGCTTTCTTT
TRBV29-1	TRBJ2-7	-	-	CSVEDPGDGARGEQYF	TGCAGCGTTGAAGATCCAGGGGACGGGGCGAGGGGGGAGCAGTACTTC
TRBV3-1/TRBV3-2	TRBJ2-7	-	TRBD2	CASSQGTSGRGEQYF	TGTGCCAGCAGCCAAGGGACTAGCGGGAGGGGTGAGCAGTACTTC
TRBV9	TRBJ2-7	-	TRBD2	CASSAFLAGVSEQYF	TGTGCCAGCAGCGCGTTCCTAGCGGGAGTTTCCGAGCAGTACTTC
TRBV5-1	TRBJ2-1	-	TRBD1	CASSPDRDEQFF	TGCGCCAGCAGCCCCGACAGGGATGAGCAGTTCTTC
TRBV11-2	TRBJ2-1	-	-	CASSLVAPGLKRGRNEQFF	TGTGCCAGCAGCTTAGTGGCCCCCGGACTAAAGAGGGGTCGGAATGAGCAGTTCTTC
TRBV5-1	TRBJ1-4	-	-	CASSLDVGAEEKLFF	TGCGCCAGCAGCTTGGATGTGGGGGCGGAGGAAAAACTGTTTTTT
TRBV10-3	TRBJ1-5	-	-	CAISESKEPQHF	TGTGCCATCAGTGAGTCGAAAGAACCCCAGCATTTT
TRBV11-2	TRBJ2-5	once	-	CASSLDRDPYQETQYF	TGTGCCAGCAGCTTAGATCGGGATCCTTACCAAGAGACCCAGTACTTC